The 14 T cell receptor beta chains below come from one sample, sequenced in a study of control samples from healthy donors and cancer patients. Sequencing used immunoSEQ multiplex PCR; TCRdb keeps in-frame clones, though not all of them. This table has around 110,000 clones, 85% to 90% appearing once. Input material: blood. The receptors derive from a woman in her sixties or seventies in good health.

J is TRBJ2-2 and V is TRBV6-6, with 8 bases aligning to TRBD1. The CDR3 consists of 14 residues. Germline CDR1 reads MNHNY; CDR2 reads SVGAGI (reference sequence). V dropped 6 bases and J dropped 6; count of bases not matched to a gene: 6. In nucleotides, the CDR3 is TGTGCCAGCAGCCCACAGGGGGAGGCCGGGGAGCTGTTTTTT. This encodes CASSPQGEAGELFF.

This sequence joins TRBV9 and TRBJ1-1; TRBD1 matches 9 bases. Germline V gene lookup returns CDR1 SGDLS and CDR2 YYNGEE. J gave up 3 bases and V 3 bases, and 6 bases lay outside the gene matches. This CDR3 is built from 15 residues. The CDR3 here is CASSEETGGDTEAFF. DNA of the CDR3: TGTGCCAGCAGCGAGGAGACAGGGGGGGACACTGAAGCTTTCTTT.

The chain employs TRBV11-2 and TRBJ2-5, with 14 bases lining up with TRBD2. V was pared by 4 bases and J by 2 bases, with 0 bases of the junction left unmatched. Germline CDR1 is SGHAT and CDR2 is FQNNGV. CDR3 size: 15 residues. CDR3 nucleotide sequence: TGTGCCAGCAGCTGGACTAGCGGGGGGCAAGAGACCCAGTACTTC. Translating it yields CASSWTSGGQETQYF.

This chain links TRBV9 with TRBJ2-4, with a weak D call TRBD2 (7 bases). V was trimmed by 0 bases and J by 1 base, leaving 17 bases between them. This CDR3 spans 18 amino acids. Per germline, CDR1 SGDLS and CDR2 YYNGEE. CDR3 coding DNA: TGTGCCAGCAGCGTAGAAGGGGGGGACCATATGGCCAAAAACATTCAGTACTTC. Translating gives CASSVEGGDHMAKNIQYF.

The chain links TRBV9 to TRBJ2-7; TRBD2 agrees at 7 bases. The ends lost 3 bases at V and 1 base at J; junction bases unmatched: 7. The CDR3 runs to 15 residues. CDR1 SGDLS and CDR2 YYNGEE come from the germline V gene. CDR3 in amino acids: CASSASGTGSYEQYF. CDR3 coding DNA: TGTGCCAGCAGCGCCAGCGGGACGGGTTCCTACGAGCAGTACTTC.

The genes are TRBV19 and TRBJ1-2, with a possible D match to TRBD1 (5 bases). Germline CDR1 is LNHDA and CDR2 is SQIVND (reference sequence). Trimming pared 3 bases from V and 2 bases from J, leaving 13 bases between. This CDR3 is 15 amino acids long. The CDR3 region is CASSIWGVPNYGYTF. For the CDR3, the DNA is TGTGCCAGTAGTATCTGGGGGGTACCGAACTATGGCTACACCTTC.

The chain uses TRBV11-3 and TRBJ2-1, with D hard to call. V dropped 0 bases and J dropped 5 bases, with 11 bases sitting between them. The CDR3 length is 15 residues. The germline V gene has CDR1 SGHNT and CDR2 YENEEA. The CDR3 sequence is CASSLERRNDNEQFF. The CDR3 DNA is TGTGCCAGCAGCTTAGAGCGCCGAAACGACAATGAGCAGTTCTTC.

The rearrangement links TRBV2 to TRBJ1-5; TRBD1 aligns across 9 bases. The CDR3 covers 16 residues. V shed 7 bases and J 4 bases; nucleotides not matched to a gene: 11. The germline CDR1 and CDR2 sequences are SNHLY and FYNNEI. CDR3 nucleotide sequence: TGTGCCAGCACCCCAGGACAGGGGCCTTCAAATCAGCCCCAGCATTTT. Translating gives CASTPGQGPSNQPQHF.

This clone has a count of ten or more. V usage is TRBV6-5 and J usage is TRBJ1-1; unclear D gene. The CDR3 has 11 amino acids. The V end lost 2 bases, the J end lost 9 bases, and 7 bases lay between the germline ends. Germline-derived CDR1 and CDR2 are MNHEY and SVGAGI. The CDR3 reads CASSYKEQAFF. CDR3 DNA: TGTGCCAGCAGTTACAAGGAGCAAGCTTTCTTT.

The chain carries TRBV6-5 and TRBJ1-2, with 7 bases identical to TRBD1. V was pared by 6 bases and J by 4 bases, with 8 bases of the junction left unmatched. The germline CDR1 and CDR2 sequences are MNHEY and SVGAGI. The CDR3 consists of 14 residues. The CDR3 DNA reads as TGTGCCAGCAGAGCCGGGACAGCTTTCTATGGCTACACCTTC. It encodes CASRAGTAFYGYTF.

With regard to this clone: Different DNA sequences within this sample yield the same CDR3. The chain joins TRBV9 to TRBJ2-1; a possible D gene is TRBD1 (5 bases). CDR1 SGDLS and CDR2 YYNGEE come from the germline V gene. This CDR3 region has 15 residues. The V gene lost 0 bases and the J gene lost 0 bases, with 7 bases spanning the gap. CDR3 sequence: CASSVGQGSYNEQFF. Written as DNA, the CDR3 is TGTGCCAGCAGCGTAGGGCAGGGCTCCTACAATGAGCAGTTCTTC.

The rearrangement joins TRBV2 to TRBJ2-2; 7 nucleotides agree with TRBD2. Germline V gives CDR1 SNHLY, CDR2 FYNNEI. This CDR3 is built from 15 residues. The V gene end was trimmed by 8 bases and the J gene end by 0 bases; junction bases not matched to a gene: 6. CDR3 coding DNA: TGTGCCAGCTCAGAGCGGGACCCGAACACCGGGGAGCTGTTTTTT. This codes for CASSERDPNTGELFF.

The V and J genes are TRBV27 and TRBJ1-6, with 10 bases that match TRBD1. The CDR3 covers 14 residues. The trim removed 6 bases at V and 9 bases at J, leaving 5 bases unmatched. Germline V lookup: CDR1 MNHEY, CDR2 SMNVEV (reference sequence). The CDR3 loop is CASRPTGGTSPLHF. The CDR3 DNA reads as TGTGCCAGCAGGCCGACAGGGGGCACTTCACCCCTCCACTTT.

The chain is built from TRBV6-2 or TRBV6-3 and TRBJ2-7, with D uncertain. The germline V and J ends were trimmed by 0 bases and 3 bases, with 9 bases remaining between them. The CDR3 extends over 14 amino acids. The V gene's germline CDR1 is MNHEY and CDR2 SVGEGT. The CDR3 coding sequence is TGTGCCAGCAGTTACTCCGGCAGGATCTACGAGCAGTACTTC. Its protein product is CASSYSGRIYEQYF.